This T cell receptor (beta chain) derives from a study of blood T cell repertoires in COVID-19. Study context: Samples came from the United States, Italy and Spain, spanning acute and convalescent COVID-19. PBMCs, B-cell-depleted T cells, or T cells provided the cDNA or gDNA that made up the material.

The Seattle patients joined while their infection was active and were tracked longitudinally afterward. This CDR3 comprises 14 residues. The germline CDR1 and CDR2 sequences are MNHEY and SVGAGI. After removal of 4 bases from V and 2 bases from J, the junction contained 2 bases not matched to a gene. As processed by the authors: Amplification of reference gene primers was used by the study to estimate nucleated cell counts. Libraries were prepared by immunoSEQ multiplex PCR; TCRdb keeps only in-frame clonotypes and omits some of them. V, J and clone size are taken as reported in that table, and D and trimming were inferred from the DNA itself. Of some 130,000 clones listed, about 89% are singletons.

This sequence was found in a woman aged 70-85 years with COVID-19, enrolled during active disease. Sequencing was done on a sample of peripheral blood. The chain carries TRBV6-5 and TRBJ1-3; 7 bases map to TRBD1. Here the CDR3 reads CASSSGQAGNTIYF. The CDR3 bases are TGTGCCAGCAGTTCCGGACAGGCTGGAAACACCATATATTTT.